This T cell receptor beta chain comes out of a study of blood T cell repertoires in COVID-19 (dated by TCRdb to about 2020). Concerning the study at large: Samples covering the acute and convalescent phases of COVID-19 were provided by collaborators in the United States, Italy and Spain. The material from the prospective study consisted of cDNA or gDNA derived from T cells, B-cell-depleted T cells, or PBMCs. The dataset comprised deeply sampled blood TCRbeta repertoires from subjects exposed to, actively infected with, or recovered from COVID-19. The repertoires were released in a freely available public database intended as a resource for research on the immune response to SARS-CoV-2. The samples were drawn from two sources: the first 160 participants of the ongoing ImmuneRACE study, and 1,200 or so subjects contributed by 6 global collaborators. Sample metadata almost always included a de-identified subject ID, COVID-19 status, age in years and sex. Where HLA class I and class II types were available, the types were taken from metadata supplied by the sample provider, not from assay-based typing. What the work shows at the level of the full study, not this receptor alone: Clinical and demographic metadata were provided uncurated, with the amount varying by source and participant.

With regard to this clone: The antigen it recognizes is unknown. Base qualities are not at hand, and no much larger clone is one base apart.

The immunoSEQ Assay, a bias-controlled multiplex PCR, was used to amplify TCRbeta CDR3 regions from genomic DNA. The paper's data handling went like this. The number of nucleated cells in each sample was estimated from the amplification of reference gene primers within the assay. To quantify the absolute abundance of each unique TCRbeta CDR3 rearrangement, sequence reads were collapsed and filtered. For each sample, productive Simpson clonality was calculated by taking the square root of Simpson's diversity index across productive rearrangements. Drawn from immuneACCESS, this table holds only the in-frame rearrangements with V and J called that TCRdb kept. Clones are partly lost; checked studies trace under half to an unresolved V gene and leave the rest unexplained. V, J and clone size are taken as reported in that table, and D and trimming were inferred from the DNA itself. This sample holds 150,000 or so clones; about 90% were observed only once. Roughly 6.6% of the sample comes from the top ten.

Collaborating institutions collected whole blood in K2EDTA tubes following their own protocols. For TCRbeta analysis, collaborator samples were shipped as frozen whole blood, as isolated PBMCs, or as DNA extracted from either sample type. The CDR1 and CDR2 encoded by the germline V gene (reference sequence) are SEHNR and FQNEAQ. The CDR3 runs 15 residues from the cysteine to the phenylalanine. The kept DNA is CDR3 alone, 45 bases in frame from the first base. Deletion took 3 bases off V and 5 bases off J, with a span of 15 bases between the germline ends. Recombination connected TRBV7-9 to TRBJ2-3; the D segment could be TRBD1, given 5 matching bases. This clonotype originated in a man older than 75 with acute or convalescent COVID-19. The source material was peripheral blood. The CDR3 amino acid sequence is: CASSFQGTTGDTQYF. The sequence in DNA is TGTGCCAGCAGCTTCCAGGGTACCACCGGAGATACGCAGTATTTT. The full variable domain, with segments outside the CDR3 supplied by the reference TRBV7-9 and TRBJ2-3 proteins, appears as DTGVSQNPRHKITKRGQNVTFRCDPISEHNRLYWYRQTLGQGPEFLTYFQNEAQLEKSRLLSDRFSAERPKGSFSTLEIQRTEQGDSAMYLCASSFQGTTGDTQYFGPGTRLTVL.